These 29 T cell receptor beta chains were all obtained from the same sample, sequenced in a study of identical twins. One entry per CDR3 protein results from TCRdb running MiXCR on the 5' RACE reads. The sample lists about 720,000 distinct CDR3 sequences, around a sixth seen once, with around 14% in the top ten. The sample was also reused in another study, on T cells expressing NK-cell markers.

The sequenced sample was PBMCs. These receptors came from a woman aged 18-29 years in good health.

The chain is built from TRBV7-2 and TRBJ1-5; D is undetermined. This CDR3 contains 15 residues. V lost 3 bases and J 4 bases, leaving 13 bases between the germline ends. Germline V lookup: CDR1 SGHTA, CDR2 FQGNSA. For the CDR3, the DNA is TGTGCCAGCAGCTTGGGCGGAGCCGTGAATCAGCCCCAGCATTTT. Its translation is CASSLGGAVNQPQHF.

This clonotype was seen only a few times. Written as DNA, the CDR3 is TGTGCCAGCAGTTTACGCTTCCGGGGGAACGGGGGGGACACCGATACGCAGTATTTT. This codes for CASSLRFRGNGGDTDTQYF. The genes are TRBV27 and TRBJ2-3; 8 bases align to TRBD2. The V and J ends lost 2 bases and 6 bases, in that order; junction bases with no gene match: 19. The CDR3 is made up of 19 amino acids. CDR1 is MNHEY, CDR2 SMNVEV, per germline (reference sequence).

The gene calls are TRBV6-5 and TRBJ1-1, with 7 positions matching TRBD1. This CDR3 spans 12 amino acids. Trimming removed 6 bases from V and 4 bases from J; junction bases left unmatched: 2. Germline values: CDR1 MNHEY, CDR2 SVGAGI. CDR3 loop: CASRGQFTEAFF. The CDR3 nucleotides read TGTGCCAGCAGGGGACAGTTCACTGAAGCTTTCTTT.

The chain uses TRBV20-1 and TRBJ2-7; possibly TRBD1 or TRBD2 for D (7 bases each). The CDR3 loop spans 13 amino acids. Trimming took off 5 bases at V and 1 base at J, with 12 bases between the two ends. Germline lookup yields CDR1 DFQATT and CDR2 SNEGSKA (reference sequence). CDR3 bases: TGCAGTGCTGGGGGGGACAGTTCCTACGAGCAGTACTTC. It is translated as CSAGGDSSYEQYF.

This clonotype was recorded a few times. V and J are TRBV6-2 or TRBV6-3 and TRBJ2-7; no reliable D call. Germline V gene data show CDR1 as MNHEY and CDR2 as SVGEGT. This CDR3 comprises 12 residues. V was cut by 4 bases and J by 1 base, with 5 bases left in between. CDR3 loop: CASSFASYEQYF. As DNA, the CDR3 is TGTGCCAGCAGTTTCGCTTCCTACGAGCAGTACTTC.

The chain carries TRBV5-1 and TRBJ2-7; TRBD2 matches at 10 bases. The CDR3 runs to 15 residues. V lost 3 bases to trimming and J lost 2 bases; unmatched junction nucleotides: 5. Germline CDR1 reads SGHRS; CDR2 reads YFSETQ. CDR3 sequence: CASSSSGLAAYEQYF. In DNA form, the CDR3 reads TGCGCCAGCAGCTCCTCTGGACTAGCGGCCTACGAGCAGTACTTC.

This clonotype has just a few counts. This chain connects TRBV3-1 to TRBJ2-2, with a weak D call TRBD1 (6 bases). V was pared by 5 bases and J by 6 bases, with 13 bases between. This CDR3 is 14 amino acids long. CDR1 and CDR2 (germline): LGHDT, YNNKEL (reference sequence). CDR3 protein: CASSDRQASGELFF. The CDR3 coding sequence is TGTGCCAGCAGCGATCGACAGGCATCCGGGGAGCTGTTTTTT.

The gene calls are TRBV14 and TRBJ2-1, with D possibly matching TRBD2 (6 bases). Trimming cost V 4 bases and J 6 bases, with 10 bases left between them. The CDR3 sequence is 13 residues long. Per the germline V gene, CDR1 is SGHDN and CDR2 is FVKESK. CDR3 sequence reads: CASSRMTSNEQFF. DNA for the CDR3: TGTGCCAGCAGCCGCATGACTAGCAATGAGCAGTTCTTC.

This chain links TRBV10-2 with TRBJ2-3; 8 bases fit TRBD1. The CDR3 totals 15 residues. With V trimmed by 7 bases and J by 1 base, 7 bases remained unmatched. Germline V gene data show CDR1 as WSHSY and CDR2 as SAAADI. The CDR3 coding sequence is TGCGCCAGCAACCCGGGACAGGCGGGCACAGATACGCAGTATTTT. Translation: CASNPGQAGTDTQYF.

This clonotype was seen repeatedly, ten times or more. The rearrangement links TRBV6-4 to TRBJ1-5, with TRBD1 identical over 8 bases. Germline V CDR1 and CDR2: MRHNA, SNTAGT. The CDR3 runs 16 residues. Trimming at V came to 9 bases and at J to 0 bases, leaving 10 bases not matched to a gene. The CDR3 here is CARRGTGGNSNQPQHF. The CDR3 DNA follows: TGTGCCAGAAGGGGGACAGGAGGCAATAGCAATCAGCCCCAGCATTTT.

This clonotype was seen ten or more times. This rearrangement joins TRBV20-1 to TRBJ1-1, with a weak D call TRBD1 (6 bases). Trimming shortened V by 6 bases and J by 5 bases, and 13 bases separated the two germline ends. Germline CDR1 reads DFQATT; CDR2 reads SNEGSKA (reference sequence). CDR3 size: 12 residues. The CDR3 sequence is CSARPRGTEAFF. CDR3 nucleotides: TGCAGTGCGCGTCCAAGGGGGACTGAAGCTTTCTTT.

The chain joins TRBV20-1 to TRBJ2-2; D gene unclear. V was clipped by 0 bases and J by 5 bases, with 7 bases between them. Germline loops: CDR1 DFQATT, CDR2 SNEGSKA (reference sequence). The CDR3 length is 13 residues. Here the CDR3 reads CSARDDGTGELFF. The CDR3 bases are TGCAGTGCTAGAGATGATGGTACCGGGGAGCTGTTTTTT.

The chain joins TRBV6-5 to TRBJ2-5, with a tentative D call TRBD2 (7 bases). Per the germline V gene, CDR1 is MNHEY and CDR2 is SVGAGI. The CDR3 spans 14 residues. V was pared by 2 bases and J by 6 bases, with 13 bases between. The CDR3: CASSYPAGAKTQYF. The CDR3 DNA reads as TGTGCCAGCAGTTACCCTGCGGGGGCGAAGACCCAGTACTTC.

This chain uses TRBV27 with TRBJ1-4; 7 bases map to TRBD1. The V gene end was trimmed by 4 bases and the J gene end by 2 bases; junction bases not matched to a gene: 16. Germline V gene data show CDR1 as MNHEY and CDR2 as SMNVEV (reference sequence). The length of the CDR3 is 19 residues. The CDR3 sequence: CASSSRQGQHRGTNEKLFF. CDR3 nucleotides: TGTGCCAGCAGTTCTCGACAGGGCCAACACCGGGGGACTAATGAAAAACTGTTTTTT.

This clonotype showed up just a few times. The chain joins TRBV5-1 to TRBJ1-1, with D possibly TRBD1 on 5 matching bases. The CDR3 has 13 residues. V was clipped by 4 bases and J by 4 bases, with 11 bases between them. Germline V CDR1 and CDR2: SGHRS, YFSETQ. The CDR3 here is CASSIQGGTEAFF. The CDR3 nucleotides read TGCGCCAGCAGCATTCAGGGAGGCACTGAAGCTTTCTTT.

The sample holds a few counts of this clonotype. The CDR3 sequence: CASHPRAGPQHF. CDR3 sequence (DNA): TGTGCCAGCCACCCCAGGGCGGGGCCCCAGCATTTT. The genes are TRBV6-2 or TRBV6-3 and TRBJ1-5, with D possibly being TRBD1 (5 bases). Germline assignment: CDR1 MNHEY and CDR2 SVGEGT. V was pared by 8 bases and J by 9 bases, with 14 bases between. The CDR3 consists of 12 residues.

The V gene is TRBV7-9, the J gene TRBJ1-1, with no clear D. V was trimmed by 6 bases and J by 0 bases, leaving 17 bases between them. Germline-derived CDR1 and CDR2 are SEHNR and FQNEAQ (reference sequence). The CDR3 consists of 16 residues. The CDR3 protein is CASRFDQRVMNTEAFF. In nucleotides, the CDR3 is TGTGCCAGCAGATTCGACCAAAGGGTAATGAACACTGAAGCTTTCTTT.

V is TRBV20-1 and J is TRBJ2-1; the D is unclear. Trimming stripped 3 bases from V and 12 bases from J, with 15 bases between. The CDR3 runs 12 residues. Per germline, CDR1 DFQATT and CDR2 SNEGSKA (reference sequence). CDR3: CSASRGSLGQFF. CDR3 DNA sequence: TGCAGTGCTAGCAGAGGTTCTCTGGGGCAGTTCTTC.

This clonotype was counted a few times. The V gene is TRBV20-1, the J gene TRBJ2-3; 12 bases fit TRBD2. Germline V lookup: CDR1 DFQATT, CDR2 SNEGSKA (reference sequence). The CDR3 has 16 residues. V lost 5 bases and J lost 0; bases outside the gene matches: 6. Here the CDR3 DNA reads TGCAGTGCTTTGACTAGCGGGGGATCTAGCACAGATACGCAGTATTTT. Translating it yields CSALTSGGSSTDTQYF.

This clonotype was picked up many times. The chain recombines TRBV4-2 with TRBJ2-3; perhaps TRBD2 as D (7 bases). This CDR3 is 17 amino acids long. V lost 0 bases, J lost 6 bases, and 19 bases lay in between. Looked up from germline, CDR1 is LGHNA and CDR2 is YNFKEQ. The CDR3 bases are TGTGCCAGCAGCCAAGATAGTCCGGGGGGCCTCTCGGATACGCAGTATTTT. Its translation: CASSQDSPGGLSDTQYF.

The rearrangement uses TRBV3-1 and TRBJ1-1; D remains ambiguous. Germline CDR1 reads LGHDT; CDR2 reads YNNKEL (reference sequence). V lost 0 bases to trimming and J lost 4 bases, with 12 bases between them. The CDR3 length is 15 residues. The CDR3 DNA is TGTGCCAGCAGCCAAGATGTGGGTTCAAGCACTGAAGCTTTCTTT. This gives the protein CASSQDVGSSTEAFF.

This chain connects TRBV15 to TRBJ2-7, with D possibly TRBD1 on 6 matching bases. The CDR3 has 15 residues. Germline V CDR1 and CDR2: LNHNV, YYDKDF (reference sequence). V was pared by 5 bases and J by 5 bases, with 19 bases between. The CDR3 bases are TGTGCCACCAGCTTGGGGGTGCAGGGGCGCGACGAGCAGTACTTC. It specifies CATSLGVQGRDEQYF. Full variable domain (rest looked up from reference TRBV15 and TRBJ2-7): DAMVIQNPRYQVTQFGKPVTLSCSQTLNHNVMYWYQQKSSQAPKLLFHYYDKDFNNEADTPDNFQSRRPNTSFCFLDIRSPGLGDTAMYLCATSLGVQGRDEQYFGPGTRLTVT.

V and J are TRBV12-3 or TRBV12-4 and TRBJ2-5; 10 positions agree with TRBD2. Trimming took 3 bases from V and 4 from J; bases not matched to a gene: 17. This CDR3 contains 19 residues. The CDR3 loop reads CASSLVRAASGSWGETQYF. The CDR3, as DNA: TGTGCCAGCAGTTTGGTTAGGGCGGCTAGCGGGAGTTGGGGAGAGACCCAGTACTTC.

The chain joins TRBV7-6 to TRBJ2-7; 11 bases match TRBD2. The germline gives CDR1 SGHVS, CDR2 FNYEAQ. The junction had 12 bases not matched to a gene; V was cut back by 5 bases and J by 3 bases. The CDR3 is 17 amino acids. In nucleotides, the CDR3 is TGTGCCAGCAGCAAGAGACCCGGGACTAGCGGATACTACGAGCAGTACTTC. Amino acids: CASSKRPGTSGYYEQYF.

The genes are TRBV6-5 and TRBJ2-1; the match to TRBD2 covers 9 bases. Trimming took 3 bases from V and 3 from J; bases not matched to a gene: 6. The CDR3 covers 16 residues. The germline CDR1 and CDR2 sequences are MNHEY and SVGAGI. The CDR3 here is CASSYIAGVGYNEQFF. The CDR3 nucleotides are TGTGCCAGCAGTTATATAGCGGGAGTCGGCTACAATGAGCAGTTCTTC.

This clonotype was counted between two and nine times. The chain has TRBV12-3 or TRBV12-4 and TRBJ1-1; 7 bases are a match to TRBD1. V shed 7 bases and J 1 base; nucleotides not matched to a gene: 6. CDR3 length: 14 amino acids. The CDR3 is CASIRTGTNTEAFF. The CDR3 coding sequence is TGTGCCAGCATCCGGACAGGAACGAACACTGAAGCTTTCTTT.

The chain recombines TRBV5-6 with TRBJ2-3; D remains ambiguous. The V end lost 1 base, the J end lost 3 bases, and 6 bases lay between the germline ends. This CDR3 is built from 13 residues. The V gene's germline CDR1 is SGHDT and CDR2 YYEEEE. CDR3 sequence reads: CASSLFVTDTQYF. The CDR3 region has the DNA TGTGCCAGCAGCTTGTTCGTAACAGATACGCAGTATTTT.

In its sample, this clonotype was seen a few times. CDR3 region: CASARGLAPSDTQYF. DNA for the CDR3: TGTGCCAGCGCCCGAGGACTAGCTCCGTCAGATACGCAGTATTTT. The chain has TRBV7-2 and TRBJ2-3; TRBD2 matches 8 bases. The CDR3 contains 15 residues. The junction had 11 bases not matched to a gene; V was cut back by 8 bases and J by 4 bases. Germline lookup yields CDR1 SGHTA and CDR2 FQGNSA.

V is TRBV10-3 and J is TRBJ1-6; tentatively, D is TRBD1 (6 bases). Germline V gene sequence: CDR1 ENHRY, CDR2 SYGVKD. This CDR3 region has 14 residues. V was trimmed by 1 base and J by 7 bases, leaving 8 bases between them. CDR3 sequence reads: CAISELGGNSPLHF. The DNA for the CDR3 is TGTGCCATCAGTGAGTTAGGGGGAAATTCACCCCTCCACTTT.